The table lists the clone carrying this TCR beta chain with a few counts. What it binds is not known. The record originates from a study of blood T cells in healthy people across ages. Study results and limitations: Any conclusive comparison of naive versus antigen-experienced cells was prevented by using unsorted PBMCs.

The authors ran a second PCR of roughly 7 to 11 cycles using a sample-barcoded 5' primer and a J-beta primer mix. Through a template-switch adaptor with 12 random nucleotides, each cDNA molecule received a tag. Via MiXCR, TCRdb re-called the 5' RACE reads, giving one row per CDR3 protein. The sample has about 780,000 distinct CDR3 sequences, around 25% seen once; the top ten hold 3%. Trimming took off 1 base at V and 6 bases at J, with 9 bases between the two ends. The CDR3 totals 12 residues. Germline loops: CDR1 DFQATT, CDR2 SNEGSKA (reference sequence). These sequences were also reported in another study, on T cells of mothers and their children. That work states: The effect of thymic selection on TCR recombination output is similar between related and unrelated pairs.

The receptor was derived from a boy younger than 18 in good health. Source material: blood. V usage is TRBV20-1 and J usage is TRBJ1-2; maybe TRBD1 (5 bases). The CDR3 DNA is TGCAGTGCTAGAGTCAGGGAAGATGGCTACACCTTC. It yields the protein CSARVREDGYTF.